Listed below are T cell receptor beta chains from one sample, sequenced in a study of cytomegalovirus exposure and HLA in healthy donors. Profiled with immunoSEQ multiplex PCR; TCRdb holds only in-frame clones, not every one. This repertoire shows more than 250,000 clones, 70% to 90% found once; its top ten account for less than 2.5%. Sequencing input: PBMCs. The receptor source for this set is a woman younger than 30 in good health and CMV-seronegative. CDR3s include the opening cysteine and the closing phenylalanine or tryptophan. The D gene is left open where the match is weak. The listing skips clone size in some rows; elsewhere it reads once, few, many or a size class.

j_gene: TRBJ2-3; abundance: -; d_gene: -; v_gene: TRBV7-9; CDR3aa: CASSYNGGTGDTQYF; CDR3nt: TGTGCCAGCAGTTATAATGGGGGCACCGGGGATACGCAGTATTTT
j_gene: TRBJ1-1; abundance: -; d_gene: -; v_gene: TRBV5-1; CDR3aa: CASSFQNTNTEAFF; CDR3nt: TGCGCCAGCAGCTTTCAGAACACGAACACTGAAGCTTTCTTT
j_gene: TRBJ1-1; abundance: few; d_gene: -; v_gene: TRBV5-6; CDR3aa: CASSLAWGGNTEAFF; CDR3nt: TGTGCCAGCAGCTTGGCCTGGGGGGGGAACACTGAAGCTTTCTTT
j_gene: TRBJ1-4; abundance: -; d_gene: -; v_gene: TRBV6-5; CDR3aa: CASRLLGATNEKLFF; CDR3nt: TGTGCCAGCAGGCTACTCGGTGCAACTAATGAAAAACTGTTTTTT
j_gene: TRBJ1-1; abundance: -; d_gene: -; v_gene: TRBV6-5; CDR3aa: CASRSWQGNTEAFF; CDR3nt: TGTGCCAGCCGAAGTTGGCAGGGCAACACTGAAGCTTTCTTT
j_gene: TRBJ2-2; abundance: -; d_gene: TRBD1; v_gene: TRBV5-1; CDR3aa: CASSPGQGDSNTGELFF; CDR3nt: TGCGCCAGCAGCCCTGGACAGGGGGATTCGAACACCGGGGAGCTGTTTTTT
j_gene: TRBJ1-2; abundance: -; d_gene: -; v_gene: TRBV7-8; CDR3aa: CASSPSRGKNSYGYTF; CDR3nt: TGTGCCAGCAGCCCCTCTAGGGGGAAGAATTCCTATGGCTACACCTTC
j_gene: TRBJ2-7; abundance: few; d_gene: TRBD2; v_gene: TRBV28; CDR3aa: CASSFSGGAYEQYF; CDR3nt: TGTGCCAGCAGTTTTAGCGGGGGGGCGTACGAGCAGTACTTC
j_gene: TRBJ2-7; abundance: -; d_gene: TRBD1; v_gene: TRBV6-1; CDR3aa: CASSGTGPYPYEQYF; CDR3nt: TGTGCCAGCAGTGGGACAGGCCCTTACCCCTACGAGCAGTACTTC
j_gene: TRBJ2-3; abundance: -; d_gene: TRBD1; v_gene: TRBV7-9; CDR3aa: CASSTTGVSTDTQYF; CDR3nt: TGTGCCAGCAGCACGACAGGGGTTTCCACAGATACGCAGTATTTT
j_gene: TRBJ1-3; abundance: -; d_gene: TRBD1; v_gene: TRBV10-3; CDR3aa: CAIMGQGGSGNTIYF; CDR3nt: TGTGCCATCATGGGACAGGGCGGCTCTGGAAACACCATATATTTT
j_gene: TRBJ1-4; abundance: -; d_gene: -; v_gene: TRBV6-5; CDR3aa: CASSRRREKLFF; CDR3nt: TGTGCCAGCAGCCGCAGGAGGGAAAAACTGTTTTTT
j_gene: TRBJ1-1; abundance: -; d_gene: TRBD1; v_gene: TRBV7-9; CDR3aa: CSSSPRTGVAFF; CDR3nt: TGTTCCAGCAGCCCCAGGACAGGGGTAGCTTTCTTT
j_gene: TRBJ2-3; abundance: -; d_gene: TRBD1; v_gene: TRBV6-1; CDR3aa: CASSDRGRGTDTQYF; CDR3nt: TGTGCCAGCAGCGACAGGGGGCGCGGCACAGATACGCAGTATTTT
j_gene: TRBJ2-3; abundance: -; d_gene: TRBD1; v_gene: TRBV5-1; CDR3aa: CASTPTGITTDTQYF; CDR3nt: TGCGCCTCCACGCCGACAGGGATTACGACAGATACGCAGTATTTT
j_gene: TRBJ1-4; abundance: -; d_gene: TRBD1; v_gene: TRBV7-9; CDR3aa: CASSLAGQIIVKLFF; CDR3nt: TGTGCCAGCAGCTTAGCGGGACAGATAATTGTCAAACTGTTTTTT
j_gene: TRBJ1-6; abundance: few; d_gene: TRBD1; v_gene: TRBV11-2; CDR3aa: CASSWGQAGNSPLHF; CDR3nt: TGTGCCAGCAGCTGGGGACAGGCGGGGAATTCACCCCTCCACTTT
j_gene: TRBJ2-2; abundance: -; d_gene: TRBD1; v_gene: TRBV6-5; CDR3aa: CASSSPGQGAIGELFF; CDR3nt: TGTGCCAGCAGTTCCCCGGGACAGGGGGCAATCGGGGAGCTGTTTTTT
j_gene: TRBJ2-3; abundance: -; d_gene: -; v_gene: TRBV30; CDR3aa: CAWSQDTQYF; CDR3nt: TGTGCCTGGAGTCAGGATACGCAGTATTTT
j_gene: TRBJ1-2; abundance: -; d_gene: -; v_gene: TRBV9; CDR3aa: CASSVAGGLRGYTF; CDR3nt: TGTGCCAGCAGCGTAGCTGGAGGGCTACGGGGCTACACCTTC
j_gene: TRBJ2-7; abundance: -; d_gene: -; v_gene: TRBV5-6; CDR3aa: CASSLGQGSFYEQYF; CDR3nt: TGTGCCAGCAGCTTGGGGCAGGGGTCGTTCTACGAGCAGTACTTC
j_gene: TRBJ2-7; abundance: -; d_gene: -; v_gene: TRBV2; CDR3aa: CASRVSTVGNEQYF; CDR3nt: TGTGCCAGCAGGGTCTCGACAGTAGGAAACGAGCAGTACTTC
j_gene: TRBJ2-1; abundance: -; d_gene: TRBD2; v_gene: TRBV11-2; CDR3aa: CASSWGLAGGGIFLFF; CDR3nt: TGTGCCAGCAGCTGGGGACTAGCGGGGGGGGGCATTTTTCTGTTCTTC
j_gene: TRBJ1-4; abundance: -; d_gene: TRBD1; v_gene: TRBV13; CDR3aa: CASSPSTGENEKLFF; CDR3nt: TGTGCCAGCAGCCCGAGTACAGGGGAGAACGAAAAACTGTTTTTT
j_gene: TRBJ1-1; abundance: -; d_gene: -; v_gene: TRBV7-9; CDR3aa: CSSSAGTMWEAFF; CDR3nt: TGTTCCAGCAGCGCCGGGACAATGTGGGAAGCTTTCTTT
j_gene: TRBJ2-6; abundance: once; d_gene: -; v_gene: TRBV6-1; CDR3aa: CASSEFPGVSGANVLTF; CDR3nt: TGTGCCAGCAGTGAATTCCCGGGGGTCTCTGGGGCCAACGTCCTGACTTTC
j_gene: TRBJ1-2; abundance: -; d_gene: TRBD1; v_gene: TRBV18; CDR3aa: CASSLDRENYGYTF; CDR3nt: TGTGCCAGCTCACTCGACAGGGAAAACTATGGCTACACCTTC
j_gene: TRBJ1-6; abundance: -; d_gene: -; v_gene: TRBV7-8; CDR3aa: CASSLVPRSNSPLHF; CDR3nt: TGTGCCAGCAGCTTAGTCCCCAGGTCTAATTCACCCCTCCACTTT
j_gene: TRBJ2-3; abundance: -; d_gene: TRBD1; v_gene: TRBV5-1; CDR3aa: CASSLGDRVLGTDTQYF; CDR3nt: TGCGCCAGCAGCTTGGGGGACAGGGTTCTTGGCACAGATACGCAGTATTTT
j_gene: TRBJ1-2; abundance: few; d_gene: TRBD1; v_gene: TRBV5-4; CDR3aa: CASSFEGQGVYYGYTF; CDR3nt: TGTGCCAGCAGCTTCGAGGGACAGGGGGTTTACTATGGCTACACCTTC
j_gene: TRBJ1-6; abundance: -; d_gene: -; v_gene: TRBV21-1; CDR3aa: CASSIQGYNSPLHF; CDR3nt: TGTGCCAGCAGCATACAGGGGTATAATTCACCCCTCCACTTT
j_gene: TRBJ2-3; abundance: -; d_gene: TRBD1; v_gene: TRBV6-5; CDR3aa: CASSRQGASTDTQYF; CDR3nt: TGTGCCAGCAGCCGACAGGGGGCTAGCACAGATACGCAGTATTTT
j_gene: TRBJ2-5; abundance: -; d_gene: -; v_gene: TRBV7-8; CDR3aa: CASSFGGRETQYF; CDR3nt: TGTGCCAGCAGCTTCGGGGGGCGAGAGACCCAGTACTTC
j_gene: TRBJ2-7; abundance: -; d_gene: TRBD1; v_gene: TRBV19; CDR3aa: CATRPGQGFSYEQYF; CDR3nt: TGTGCCACTCGTCCGGGACAGGGATTCTCCTACGAGCAGTACTTC
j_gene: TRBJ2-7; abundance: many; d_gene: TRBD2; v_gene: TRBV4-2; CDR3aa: CASSQRTSGSYEQYF; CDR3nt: TGTGCCAGCAGCCAGCGGACTAGCGGGTCCTACGAGCAGTACTTC
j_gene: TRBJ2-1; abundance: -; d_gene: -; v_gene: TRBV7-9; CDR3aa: CASSFRARAEWNSYNEQFF; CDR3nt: TGTGCCAGCAGCTTCAGGGCCAGGGCGGAATGGAACTCCTACAATGAGCAGTTCTTC
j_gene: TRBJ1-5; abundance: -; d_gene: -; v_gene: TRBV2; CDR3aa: CASSSRGAEGIGQPQHF; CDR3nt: TGTGCCAGCAGTAGTCGGGGAGCAGAGGGAATAGGACAGCCCCAGCATTTT
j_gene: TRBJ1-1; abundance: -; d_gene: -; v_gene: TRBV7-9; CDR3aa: CASSLARQYRRDMNTEAFF; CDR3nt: TGTGCCAGCAGCTTAGCTCGACAGTACCGCAGAGACATGAACACTGAAGCTTTCTTT
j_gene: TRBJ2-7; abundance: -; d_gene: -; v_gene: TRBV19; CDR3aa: CASGAGAGEQYF; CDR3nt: TGTGCCTCCGGCGCGGGGGCAGGCGAGCAGTACTTC
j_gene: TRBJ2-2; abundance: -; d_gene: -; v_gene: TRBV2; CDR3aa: CASSPAPTANTGELFF; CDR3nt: TGTGCCAGCAGTCCCGCCCCGACAGCAAACACCGGGGAGCTGTTTTTT
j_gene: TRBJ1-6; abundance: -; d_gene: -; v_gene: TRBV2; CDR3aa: CASRDSVPLHF; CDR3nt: TGTGCCAGCAGAGACTCGGTACCCCTCCACTTT
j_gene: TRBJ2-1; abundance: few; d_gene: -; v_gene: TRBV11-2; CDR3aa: CASSLGYYDEQFF; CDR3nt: TGTGCCAGCAGCTTAGGCTATTACGATGAGCAGTTCTTC
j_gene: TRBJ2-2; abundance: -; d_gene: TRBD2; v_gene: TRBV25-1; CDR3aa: CASLAGGNTGELFF; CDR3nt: TGTGCCAGCCTAGCGGGGGGGAACACCGGGGAGCTGTTTTTT
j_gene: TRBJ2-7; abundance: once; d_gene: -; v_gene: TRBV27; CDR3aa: CASSLYPEEEEQYF; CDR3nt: TGTGCCAGCAGTTTGTACCCGGAAGAGGAGGAGCAGTACTTC
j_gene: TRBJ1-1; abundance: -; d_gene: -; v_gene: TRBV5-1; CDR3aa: CASSLGGQAGTEAFF; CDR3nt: TGCGCCAGCAGCCTGGGGGGCCAGGCAGGCACTGAAGCTTTCTTT